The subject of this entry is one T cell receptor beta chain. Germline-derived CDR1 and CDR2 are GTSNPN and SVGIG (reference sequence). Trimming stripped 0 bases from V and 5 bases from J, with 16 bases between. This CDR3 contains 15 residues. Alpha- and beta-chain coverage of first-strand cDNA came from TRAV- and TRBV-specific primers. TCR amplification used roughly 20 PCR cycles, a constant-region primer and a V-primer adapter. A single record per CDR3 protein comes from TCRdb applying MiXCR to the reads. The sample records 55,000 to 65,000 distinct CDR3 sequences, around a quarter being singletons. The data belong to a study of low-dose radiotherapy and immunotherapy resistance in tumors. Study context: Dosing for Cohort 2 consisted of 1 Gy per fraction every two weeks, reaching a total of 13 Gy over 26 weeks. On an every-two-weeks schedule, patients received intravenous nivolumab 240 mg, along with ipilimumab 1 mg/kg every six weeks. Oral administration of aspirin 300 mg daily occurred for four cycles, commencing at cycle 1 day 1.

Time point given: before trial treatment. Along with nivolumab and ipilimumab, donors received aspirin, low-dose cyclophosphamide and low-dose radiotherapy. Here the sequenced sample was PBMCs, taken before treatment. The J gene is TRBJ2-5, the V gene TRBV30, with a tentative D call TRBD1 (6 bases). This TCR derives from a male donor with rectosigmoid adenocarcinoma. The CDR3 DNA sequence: TGTGCCTGGAGTGTACGGTGGACAGTTCGGGAGACCCAGTACTTC. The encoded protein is CAWSVRWTVRETQYF.